Sequencing of this T cell receptor (beta chain) was carried out in a study of spatial heterogeneity in lung cancer. V lost 4 bases to trimming and J lost 7 bases, with 8 bases between them. Germline assignment: CDR1 SNHLY and CDR2 FYNNEI. This CDR3 contains 12 residues. Each CDR3 protein is one row after TCRdb ran MiXCR on the 5' RACE reads. The repertoire holds roughly 99,000 distinct CDR3 sequences, roughly a fifth seen once, with just over 20% in the top ten. Stated time point: blood at routine non-recurrence follow-up after resection. Tumor, nontumor lung or frozen PBMC supplied whole RNA that was sequenced unsorted. This clonotype occurred a few times.

The sequencing used PBMCs, collected at follow-up. This TCR was recovered from a male donor with early-stage non-small cell lung cancer. The rearrangement links TRBV2 to TRBJ2-1; tentative D call: TRBD1 (5 bases). In DNA form, the CDR3 reads TGTGCCAGCAGTGGGCAGGGAAATGAGCAGTTCTTC. Its protein is CASSGQGNEQFF.